This entry lists 20 T cell receptor beta chains sequenced from one sample in a study of patients and donors after allogeneic stem cell transplantation. TCRdb re-derived calls from the RT-PCR reads in MiXCR, one entry per CDR3 protein. The sample holds tens of thousands of distinct CDR3 sequences, approximately 5% seen once. Sequences were obtained from blood, either unsorted or a sorted T cell fraction (not recorded which). The receptors originated from a human donor who was either an allogeneic HSCT recipient or a stem cell or donor lymphocyte infusion donor (not recorded which). It is not recorded whose cells these are; they may come from a transplant donor.

This clonotype was observed at least ten times. The chain has TRBV15 and TRBJ2-3, with D unresolved. Germline V gene data show CDR1 as LNHNV and CDR2 as YYDKDF (reference sequence). There are 14 residues in the CDR3. Trimming stripped 1 base from V and 4 bases from J, with 9 bases between. CDR3 DNA sequence: TGTGCCACCAGCAGAGGAGCAGAGGCAGATACGCAGTATTTT. Its protein product is CATSRGAEADTQYF.

This clonotype occurred many times. The chain couples TRBV18 to TRBJ2-5, with D uncertain. CDR1 KGHSH and CDR2 LQKENI come from the germline V gene. V shed 2 bases and J shed 1 base, with 11 bases lying between them. The CDR3 runs 15 residues. The CDR3 reads CASSPGLGRQETQYF. CDR3 nucleotide sequence: TGTGCCAGCTCACCAGGGCTCGGCCGCCAAGAGACCCAGTACTTC.

Many counts were recorded for this clonotype. The chain combines TRBV7-6 with TRBJ2-7, with D perhaps matching TRBD2 (6 bases). V shed 1 base and J shed 12 bases, with 19 bases lying between them. This CDR3 comprises 14 residues. CDR1 and CDR2 from the germline V gene are SGHVS and FNYEAQ. This chain's CDR3 is CASSLEGNGEDGYF. The CDR3 DNA reads TGTGCCAGCAGCTTAGAAGGGAACGGGGAGGATGGGTACTTC. Supplemented by reference TRBV7-6 and TRBJ2-7, the full variable domain reads GAGVSQSPRYKVTKRGQDVALRCDPISGHVSLYWYRQALGQGPEFLTYFNYEAQQDKSGLPNDRFSAERPEGSISTLTIQRTEQRDSAMYRCASSLEGNGEDGYFGPGTRLTVT.

This clonotype was detected only a few times. The rearrangement links TRBV28 to TRBJ1-2; D remains ambiguous. Germline loops: CDR1 MDHEN, CDR2 SYDVKM. The CDR3 sequence is 13 residues long. V gave up 3 bases and J gave up 7 bases, with 12 bases separating them. The CDR3 sequence is CASSFRPGTGYTF. The CDR3 bases are TGTGCCAGCAGTTTTCGACCAGGTACTGGCTACACCTTC.

This chain connects TRBV7-2 to TRBJ2-5; 10 bases are a match to TRBD2. This CDR3 has 16 residues. The V gene's germline CDR1 is SGHTA and CDR2 FQGNSA. Trimming cost V 0 bases and J 2 bases; bases outside gene matches: 3. The CDR3 protein is CASSLALAGVQETQYF. CDR3 DNA: TGTGCCAGCAGCTTAGCCCTAGCGGGAGTACAAGAGACCCAGTACTTC.

This clonotype has more than one count but fewer than ten. V is TRBV5-4 and J is TRBJ2-3; 7 nucleotides line up with TRBD2. The CDR3 length is 13 residues. Germline V CDR1 and CDR2: SGHNT, YYREEE (reference sequence). With 0 bases clipped from V and 10 bases from J, the junction kept 5 bases outside the gene matches. The CDR3 DNA reads as TGTGCCAGCAGCTTGGACGCTGGGAGGGCGCAGTATTTT. Its translation: CASSLDAGRAQYF.

This clonotype was observed many times. The gene calls are TRBV2 and TRBJ1-3; 9 bases are a match to TRBD1. Germline V gives CDR1 SNHLY, CDR2 FYNNEI. The CDR3 totals 15 residues. The V gene end was trimmed by 11 bases and the J gene end by 3 bases; junction bases not matched to a gene: 11. This CDR3 reads CAGSQGAAYGNTIYF. The CDR3 DNA is TGTGCCGGTTCACAGGGGGCGGCGTATGGAAACACCATATATTTT.

This clonotype has at least ten counts. V gene TRBV9 combines with J gene TRBJ2-1; 12 bases fit TRBD1. Trimming cost V 2 bases and J 9 bases; bases outside gene matches: 6. The CDR3 consists of 15 residues. CDR1 and CDR2 (germline): SGDLS, YYNGEE. CDR3 sequence reads: CASSVGQGAVIEQFF. The CDR3 bases are TGTGCCAGCAGCGTGGGACAGGGGGCAGTTATTGAGCAGTTCTTC.

This clonotype is classed as medium-sized (0.01 to 0.1%). The chain's CDR3 is CSAFEAYNEQFF. CDR3 nucleotides: TGCAGTGCTTTCGAAGCATACAATGAGCAGTTCTTC. J is TRBJ2-1 and V is TRBV20-1; D not certain. The V and J ends lost 5 bases and 4 bases respectively, with 9 bases between them. The CDR3 has 12 residues. Germline V gives CDR1 DFQATT, CDR2 SNEGSKA (reference sequence).

In its sample, this clonotype was seen many times. The chain joins TRBV5-6 to TRBJ1-6; 8 positions agree with TRBD1. Per the germline V gene, CDR1 is SGHDT and CDR2 is YYEEEE. Trimming took 3 bases from V and 3 from J; bases not matched to a gene: 5. The CDR3 consists of 16 residues. The CDR3 region has the DNA TGTGCCAGCAGCTCGGGGACAGGTCTCTATAATTCACCCCTCCACTTT. Its protein is CASSSGTGLYNSPLHF.

This clonotype was seen at least ten times. The chain is built from TRBV12-3 or TRBV12-4 and TRBJ2-5; D perhaps matches TRBD2 (6 bases). V lost 6 bases and J lost 1, with 9 bases in between. CDR3 length: 13 amino acids. This chain's CDR3 is CASRDYSQETQYF. In DNA, the CDR3 is TGTGCCAGCAGGGACTATTCCCAAGAGACCCAGTACTTC.

This clonotype was detected many times. The chain employs TRBV12-3 or TRBV12-4 and TRBJ2-7; 8 bases fit TRBD2. Losses at the gene ends were 4 bases for V and 7 bases for J; bases not matched to a gene: 6. CDR3 length: 13 residues. In DNA form, the CDR3 reads TGTGCCAGCAGTTCCCTCGGCGGGAGGGAGCAGTACTTC. The encoded protein is CASSSLGGREQYF.

This clonotype was seen at least ten times. The CDR3 protein is CASSPGGSGELREQYF. The CDR3 DNA sequence: TGTGCCAGCAGCCCCGGGGGTAGCGGTGAACTACGGGAGCAGTACTTC. This chain connects TRBV4-2 to TRBJ2-7; D perhaps matches TRBD2 (6 bases). Per germline, CDR1 LGHNA and CDR2 YNFKEQ. This CDR3 region has 16 residues. Between the trimmed V and J ends, which lost 4 bases and 7 bases, there was a span of 23 bases.

As for this clonotype: The limits of the CDR3 on the DNA are not certain, so only TCRdb's listed CDR3 is given. CDR3 sequence reads: CASSRVVAGGATFF. J is TRBJ1-1 and V is TRBV12-3 or TRBV12-4. The CDR3 region is 14 residues in length, termini included.

This clonotype occurred many times. The V and J genes are TRBV20-1 and TRBJ2-7; TRBD1 or TRBD2 may be the D gene (5 bases each). Germline V gives CDR1 DFQATT, CDR2 SNEGSKA (reference sequence). V lost 2 bases, J lost 2 bases, and 13 bases lay in between. CDR3 length: 14 residues. The CDR3 protein is CSARRPGPTYEQYF. DNA for the CDR3: TGCAGTGCTAGACGTCCGGGACCGACCTACGAGCAGTACTTC.

This clonotype turned up a few times. This chain links TRBV25-1 with TRBJ2-3; 7 bases match TRBD2. CDR3 length: 15 residues. Germline CDR1 is MGHDK and CDR2 is SYGVNS. The V gene end was trimmed by 4 bases and the J gene end by 2 bases; junction bases not matched to a gene: 6. The DNA of the CDR3 is TGTGCCAGCAGTGCCGGGACTACAAACACAGATACGCAGTATTTT. This translates into CASSAGTTNTDTQYF.

This clonotype was picked up a small number of times. The V call is TRBV5-5, the J call TRBJ1-1, with 10 bases identical to TRBD1. The CDR3 is made up of 15 amino acids. After removal of 4 bases from V and 5 bases from J, the junction contained 8 bases not matched to a gene. CDR1 SGHKS and CDR2 YYEKEE come from the germline V gene (reference sequence). The DNA for the CDR3 is TGTGCCAGCAGCCTGGAAGGACAGGGGGGGACTGAAGCTTTCTTT. Translation gives CASSLEGQGGTEAFF. Supplemented by reference TRBV5-5 and TRBJ1-1, the full variable domain reads DAGVTQSPTHLIKTRGQQVTLRCSPISGHKSVSWYQQVLGQGPQFIFQYYEKEERGRGNFPDRFSARQFPNYSSELNVNALLLGDSALYLCASSLEGQGGTEAFFGQGTRLTVV.

This clonotype was recorded at least ten times. This chain connects TRBV11-3 to TRBJ1-3; D may be TRBD1 (5 bases). The CDR3 is 15 amino acids. With 5 bases removed from V and 6 bases from J, the gap between germline ends came to 17 bases. Germline V gives CDR1 SGHNT, CDR2 YENEEA. CDR3 sequence reads: CASSLQAGYENTIYF. The CDR3 DNA is TGTGCCAGCAGCCTACAGGCAGGGTATGAAAACACCATATATTTT.

In this sample, this clonotype turned up many times. The V gene is TRBV11-3, the J gene TRBJ2-1; no firm D call. The CDR3 spans 12 residues. Germline-derived CDR1 and CDR2 are SGHNT and YENEEA. Trimming left V 0 bases short and J 5 bases short, with 2 bases between. In nucleotides, the CDR3 is TGTGCCAGCAGCTTAGAAGACAATGAGCAGTTCTTC. Its protein is CASSLEDNEQFF.

This clonotype occurred many times. V is TRBV3-1 and J is TRBJ2-7, with D unclear. The CDR3 is 12 amino acids. CDR1 and CDR2 (germline): LGHDT, YNNKEL (reference sequence). V shed 1 base and J shed 7 bases, with 8 bases lying between them. CDR3 sequence: CASSQAAVEQYF. The CDR3 DNA reads as TGTGCCAGCAGCCAAGCTGCGGTGGAGCAGTACTTC.